This passage covers 5 T cell receptor beta chains from one sample sequenced in a study of blood T cells in healthy people across ages. Using a J-beta primer mix together with a sample-barcoded 5' primer, a second PCR was run for about 6 to 12 cycles. TCRdb re-analysed the 5' RACE reads in MiXCR, keeping a single row per CDR3 protein. The sample has about 590,000 distinct CDR3 sequences, around 31% seen once. The sample comprised blood. These receptors were obtained from a woman of 80 years or more in good health.

This clonotype was seen a handful of times. This rearrangement joins TRBV12-3 or TRBV12-4 to TRBJ2-3; D is unclear. The ends were cut back, 1 base at V and 3 bases at J, with 5 bases in the middle. The CDR3 is 13 residues long. Here the CDR3 reads CASSLEATDTQYF. CDR3 DNA sequence: TGTGCCAGCAGTTTAGAAGCGACAGATACGCAGTATTTT.

Notes on this clonotype: The junction differs from germline at one of its ends, possibly a read error. The chain combines TRBV7-9 with TRBJ2-1; 7 bases map to TRBD2. Germline values: CDR1 SEHNR, CDR2 FQNEAQ (reference sequence). The CDR3 is 15 residues long. The CDR3 DNA follows: TGCGCCAGCAGCCAACCGGGACTAATTCAGAATGAGCAGTTCTTC. This translates into CASSQPGLIQNEQFF. The full variable domain, its missing parts supplied by reference TRBV7-9 and TRBJ2-1, is DTGVSQNPRHKITKRGQNVTFRCDPISEHNRLYWYRQTLGQGPEFLTYFQNEAQLEKSRLLSDRFSAERPKGSFSTLEIQRTEQGDSAMYLCASSQPGLIQNEQFFGPGTRLTVL.

J is TRBJ2-3 and V is TRBV20-1; D not certain. CDR3 length equals 13 residues. Deletions cut 3 bases from V and 6 bases from J, with 13 bases between. The germline gives CDR1 DFQATT, CDR2 SNEGSKA (reference sequence). The DNA of the CDR3 is TGCAGTGCTAGTGTGGTATCAGGCGATACGCAGTATTTT. This sequence encodes CSASVVSGDTQYF.

The V call is TRBV5-1, the J call TRBJ2-3; 10 bases agree with TRBD2. Germline loops: CDR1 SGHRS, CDR2 YFSETQ. The junction had 4 bases not matched to a gene; V was cut back by 0 bases and J by 3 bases. This CDR3 has 16 residues. The CDR3 sequence: CASSLGAGGPTDTQYF. CDR3 DNA sequence: TGCGCCAGCAGCTTGGGAGCGGGAGGGCCAACAGATACGCAGTATTTT.

The DNA of the CDR3 is TGTGCCAGCAGTTGGAATTATAATTCACCCCTCCACTTT. Translation gives CASSWNYNSPLHF. This chain links TRBV6-5 with TRBJ1-6; no clear D gene. This CDR3 contains 13 residues. V shed 4 bases and J shed 4 bases, with 5 bases lying between them. Germline V CDR1 and CDR2: MNHEY, SVGAGI.